A single sample is the source of the 32 T cell receptor beta chains below, sequenced in a study of T cell responses to AZD1222 COVID-19 vaccine. Repertoires were generated with immunoSEQ multiplex PCR, while TCRdb's copy carries only in-frame clones and drops some. The profile shows 100,000 to 150,000 clones, 93% of them singletons. The source was peripheral blood, collected on day 0 of AZD1222 vaccination. Source of these receptors: an adult in good health.

This chain connects TRBV27 to TRBJ2-7; D is unclear. V gave up 4 bases and J gave up 6 bases, with 10 bases separating them. Germline CDR1 is MNHEY and CDR2 is SMNVEV (reference sequence). This CDR3 has 12 residues. CDR3 in amino acids: CASSSLGREQYF. The CDR3 DNA is TGTGCCAGCAGTTCCCTAGGGCGCGAGCAGTACTTC.

The chain combines TRBV18 with TRBJ2-4, with unresolved D. The CDR3 totals 14 residues. Trimming removed 0 bases at V and 6 bases at J, with 9 bases between. Germline lookup yields CDR1 KGHSH and CDR2 LQKENI. CDR3: CASSPPNSGNIQYF. CDR3 DNA: TGTGCCAGCTCACCACCGAACAGTGGAAACATTCAGTACTTC.

This chain joins TRBV7-9 and TRBJ2-2, with D perhaps being TRBD1 or TRBD2 (6 bases each). The CDR3 totals 16 residues. Germline CDR1 is SEHNR and CDR2 is FQNEAQ (reference sequence). The germline V and J ends were trimmed by 11 bases and 6 bases, with 25 bases remaining between them. The CDR3 sequence: CALPEDSPQRAGELFF. In DNA, the CDR3 is TGTGCCCTCCCCGAGGACAGCCCCCAGCGGGCCGGGGAGCTGTTTTTT.

The chain joins TRBV10-2 to TRBJ2-3; D unresolved. The CDR3 has 16 residues. With 0 bases removed from V and 2 bases from J, the gap between germline ends came to 12 bases. Germline V gene lookup returns CDR1 WSHSY and CDR2 SAAADI. The DNA of the CDR3 is TGCGCCAGCAGTGAGTCGAGTGGCACCTACACAGATACGCAGTATTTT. Translating gives CASSESSGTYTDTQYF.

The J gene is TRBJ2-1, the V gene TRBV7-8; perhaps TRBD1 as D (5 bases). Germline CDR1 SGHVS, CDR2 FQNEAQ. This CDR3 has 14 amino acids. Trimming shortened V by 0 bases and J by 8 bases, and 11 bases separated the two germline ends. CDR3 bases: TGTGCCAGCAGCTTAGCTCAGGGTTCGGATGAGCAGTTCTTC. It yields the protein CASSLAQGSDEQFF.

The chain is built from TRBV5-5 and TRBJ2-1; 7 nucleotides agree with TRBD1. The trim removed 0 bases at V and 6 bases at J, leaving 3 bases unmatched. The CDR3 has 14 amino acids. Germline V gives CDR1 SGHKS, CDR2 YYEKEE (reference sequence). Here the CDR3 DNA reads TGTGCCAGCAGCTTGGACAGGGGTTTCAATGAGCAGTTCTTC. It encodes CASSLDRGFNEQFF.

The V call is TRBV10-3, the J call TRBJ1-1; D is uncertain. The germline V gene has CDR1 ENHRY and CDR2 SYGVKD. Between the trimmed V and J ends, which lost 2 bases and 3 bases, there was a span of 7 bases. CDR3 size: 13 residues. Written as DNA, the CDR3 is TGTGCCATCAGTGAGGGGTTGGACACTGAAGCTTTCTTT. Translated: CAISEGLDTEAFF.

This clone came up a few times. The V gene is TRBV19, the J gene TRBJ1-1; D unclear. The V gene lost 6 bases and the J gene lost 3 bases, with 14 bases spanning the gap. The germline gives CDR1 LNHDA, CDR2 SQIVND (reference sequence). CDR3 length: 14 residues. This CDR3 reads CASRLGKGYTEAFF. Written as DNA, the CDR3 is TGTGCCAGTAGGCTCGGAAAGGGATACACTGAAGCTTTCTTT.

The J gene is TRBJ1-3, the V gene TRBV19; D is uncertain. V was cut by 5 bases and J by 3 bases, with 8 bases left in between. In germline, CDR1 is LNHDA, CDR2 SQIVND (reference sequence). This CDR3 contains 13 residues. DNA for the CDR3: TGTGCCAGTAGTGGAGTGCTTGGAAACACCATATATTTT. Translation: CASSGVLGNTIYF. Variable domain in full (rest from reference TRBV19 and TRBJ1-3): DGGITQSPKYLFRKEGQNVTLSCEQNLNHDAMYWYRQDPGQGLRLIYYSQIVNDFQKGDIAEGYSVSREKKESFPLTVTSAQKNPTAFYLCASSGVLGNTIYFGEGSWLTVV.

The J gene is TRBJ2-5, the V gene TRBV19; 9 bases match TRBD2. Germline CDR1 and CDR2: LNHDA and SQIVND (reference sequence). The CDR3 has 14 amino acids. Losses at the gene ends were 3 bases for V and 5 bases for J; bases not matched to a gene: 4. The CDR3 DNA follows: TGTGCCAGTAGTATCGGCGGGAGGGCTGAGACCCAGTACTTC. It is translated as CASSIGGRAETQYF.

The genes are TRBV2 and TRBJ1-2, with a possible D match to TRBD1 (6 bases). This CDR3 has 11 amino acids. CDR1 and CDR2 (germline): SNHLY, FYNNEI. V was clipped by 6 bases and J by 4 bases, with 6 bases between them. CDR3 sequence reads: CASRDSYGYTF. The CDR3 bases are TGTGCCAGCAGGGACAGCTATGGCTACACCTTC.

As DNA, the CDR3 is TGTGCCAGCAGCCACTCTTCGACAGGGTATGACACTGAAGCTTTCTTT. Residues: CASSHSSTGYDTEAFF. The chain links TRBV6-2 or TRBV6-3 to TRBJ1-1; 7 nucleotides match TRBD1. Germline CDR1 reads MNHEY; CDR2 reads SVGEGT. With V trimmed by 6 bases and J by 3 bases, 13 bases remained unmatched. This CDR3 comprises 16 residues.

The chain employs TRBV2 and TRBJ1-2; 7 bases match TRBD1. After removal of 4 bases from V and 2 bases from J, the junction contained 7 bases not matched to a gene. The germline gives CDR1 SNHLY, CDR2 FYNNEI. The CDR3 loop spans 15 amino acids. The CDR3 sequence: CASSGRTGGNYGYTF. CDR3 nucleotides: TGTGCCAGCAGTGGTAGGACAGGAGGGAACTATGGCTACACCTTC.

V is TRBV7-3 and J is TRBJ2-2; D remains unclear. The CDR3 loop spans 16 amino acids. The V end was cut by 5 bases, the J end by 0 bases, with 13 bases between. The germline V gene has CDR1 SGHTA and CDR2 FQGTGA. The CDR3 DNA sequence: TGTGCCAGCAGCCCCTACGACAAGTCGAACACCGGGGAGCTGTTTTTT. It codes for CASSPYDKSNTGELFF.

The chain joins TRBV7-9 to TRBJ1-3, with a tentative D call TRBD1 (5 bases). The CDR3 runs 18 residues. Germline assignment: CDR1 SEHNR and CDR2 FQNEAQ (reference sequence). The germline V and J ends were trimmed by 6 bases and 2 bases, with 23 bases remaining between them. CDR3 sequence reads: CASRRVRGLVITGNTIYF. The CDR3 DNA is TGTGCCAGCAGACGAGTAAGGGGTCTGGTAATAACTGGAAACACCATATATTTT. The entire variable domain, with the rest obtained from reference TRBV7-9 and TRBJ1-3, is as follows: DTGVSQNPRHKITKRGQNVTFRCDPISEHNRLYWYRQTLGQGPEFLTYFQNEAQLEKSRLLSDRFSAERPKGSFSTLEIQRTEQGDSAMYLCASRRVRGLVITGNTIYFGEGSWLTVV.

The chain joins TRBV7-9 to TRBJ1-2, with 7 bases identical to TRBD1. The V gene end was trimmed by 5 bases and the J gene end by 1 base; junction bases not matched to a gene: 10. This CDR3 spans 16 amino acids. Germline CDR1 and CDR2: SEHNR and FQNEAQ (reference sequence). The CDR3 coding sequence is TGTGCCAGCAGCCCGACACCGGGACAGAATAACTATGGCTACACCTTC. Translation gives CASSPTPGQNNYGYTF. Drawing the rest from reference TRBV7-9 and TRBJ1-2, the complete variable domain is DTGVSQNPRHKITKRGQNVTFRCDPISEHNRLYWYRQTLGQGPEFLTYFQNEAQLEKSRLLSDRFSAERPKGSFSTLEIQRTEQGDSAMYLCASSPTPGQNNYGYTFGSGTRLTVV.

This clone was seen once. The rearrangement uses TRBV10-3 and TRBJ2-7, with a possible D match to TRBD2 (5 bases). The V gene's germline CDR1 is ENHRY and CDR2 SYGVKD. The CDR3 length is 15 residues. V lost 8 bases and J lost 5, with 22 bases in between. CDR3 region: CAISSRAPPGNEQYF. In DNA form, the CDR3 reads TGTGCCATCTCCTCCCGGGCCCCTCCGGGGAACGAGCAGTACTTC.

The rearrangement uses TRBV6-5 and TRBJ2-7; tentative D call: TRBD2 (6 bases). Germline assignment: CDR1 MNHEY and CDR2 SVGAGI. V was shortened by 6 bases and J by 5 bases, with 17 bases between the two germline ends. The CDR3 contains 14 residues. The CDR3 protein is CASSPGGGRNEQYF. The CDR3 DNA reads as TGTGCCAGCAGCCCCGGAGGAGGGCGGAACGAGCAGTACTTC.

For this clone: At the DNA level, this CDR3 is encoded by other sequences in the same sample as well. This chain links TRBV18 with TRBJ2-7; TRBD1 is a possible D gene (6 bases). Germline values: CDR1 KGHSH, CDR2 LQKENI. The CDR3 runs to 14 residues. With 3 bases removed from V and 2 bases from J, the gap between germline ends came to 11 bases. CDR3 bases: TGTGCCAGCTCACCTCGGCAGGGGACCTACGAGCAGTACTTC. It codes for CASSPRQGTYEQYF.

The chain uses TRBV10-2 and TRBJ2-1; 15 bases agree with TRBD2. The germline gives CDR1 WSHSY, CDR2 SAAADI. V was clipped by 6 bases and J by 6 bases; unmatched bases: 9. This CDR3 region has 17 residues. Here the CDR3 DNA reads TGCGCCAGCAGACCGGGGGGACTAGCGGGAGGTGGCAATGAGCAGTTCTTC. Its translation is CASRPGGLAGGGNEQFF.

V is TRBV28 and J is TRBJ2-7, with 7 positions matching TRBD1. Germline CDR1 MDHEN, CDR2 SYDVKM. The V gene end was trimmed by 7 bases and the J gene end by 2 bases; junction bases not matched to a gene: 2. CDR3 length equals 12 residues. CDR3 amino acids: CASTTGAYEQYF. CDR3 nucleotides: TGTGCCAGCACCACAGGGGCCTACGAGCAGTACTTC.

In the case of this clone: Relative to the germline gene, one junction end is altered; a read error may explain this. V gene TRBV2 combines with J gene TRBJ2-2; TRBD2 matches 7 bases. This CDR3 contains 15 residues. CDR1 is SNHLY, CDR2 FYNNEI, per germline. The CDR3 DNA is TGTGCCCGCAGGGACGACGGGGGGAAGGCCGGGGAGCTGTTTTTT. Its translation is CARRDDGGKAGELFF.

The rearrangement joins TRBV14 to TRBJ1-2; weak D call: TRBD1 (5 bases). This CDR3 comprises 13 residues. The V end lost 0 bases, the J end lost 8 bases, and 10 bases lay between the germline ends. Germline assignment: CDR1 SGHDN and CDR2 FVKESK. The DNA for the CDR3 is TGTGCCAGCAGCCAAGAGGGACGAACGGGCTACACCTTC. It translates to CASSQEGRTGYTF.

This rearrangement joins TRBV11-2 to TRBJ1-1; D gene ambiguous. The germline gives CDR1 SGHAT, CDR2 FQNNGV. This CDR3 comprises 13 residues. V was cut by 2 bases and J by 3 bases, with 7 bases left in between. This CDR3 is CASSLTAYTEAFF. Here the CDR3 DNA reads TGTGCCAGCAGCTTAACAGCCTACACTGAAGCTTTCTTT.

V gene TRBV7-9 combines with J gene TRBJ2-3; TRBD2 matches 8 bases. Germline assignment: CDR1 SEHNR and CDR2 FQNEAQ (reference sequence). This CDR3 has 16 residues. V shed 5 bases and J 3 bases; nucleotides not matched to a gene: 10. CDR3: CASSVWGREATDTQYF. CDR3 bases: TGTGCCAGCAGCGTTTGGGGGCGGGAGGCAACAGATACGCAGTATTTT.

As DNA, the CDR3 is TGTGCCAGCAGTCTGAGGGCTCAGGGGTATTCACCCCTCCACTTT. Its translation: CASSLRAQGYSPLHF. The genes are TRBV28 and TRBJ1-6; a possible D gene is TRBD1 (6 bases). With 5 bases removed from V and 8 bases from J, the gap between germline ends came to 16 bases. The length of the CDR3 is 15 residues. Germline CDR1 MDHEN, CDR2 SYDVKM.

The sample holds one count of this clone. This chain links TRBV10-2 with TRBJ1-1; 7 bases are shared with TRBD1. There are 13 residues in the CDR3. Germline loops: CDR1 WSHSY, CDR2 SAAADI. The trim removed 8 bases at V and 3 bases at J, leaving 6 bases unmatched. In nucleotides, the CDR3 is TGCGCCAGCTCGCAGGGGGGGTACACTGAAGCTTTCTTT. This encodes CASSQGGYTEAFF.

The chain combines TRBV7-2 with TRBJ1-2; D call uncertain. Trimming left V 5 bases short and J 6 bases short, with 16 bases between. CDR3 length: 14 amino acids. Per the germline V gene, CDR1 is SGHTA and CDR2 is FQGNSA. CDR3 in amino acids: CASSPLREGNGYTF. CDR3 nucleotide sequence: TGTGCCAGCAGCCCCTTAAGAGAAGGGAATGGCTACACCTTC.

Written as DNA, the CDR3 is TGTGCCAGCAGCAACCAGAACACTGAAGCTTTCTTT. It is translated as CASSNQNTEAFF. V and J are TRBV21-1 and TRBJ1-1; the D call TRBD1 from the table was never checked on the DNA. TRBV21-1 is flagged as a pseudogene. This CDR3 comprises 12 residues.

The chain links TRBV10-3 to TRBJ1-1, with 9 bases aligning to TRBD1. This CDR3 is 15 amino acids long. The J segment lost 1 base and the V segment lost 2 bases, leaving 2 bases of the junction unmatched. The V gene's germline CDR1 is ENHRY and CDR2 SYGVKD. The CDR3 DNA follows: TGTGCCATCAGTGAGGACAGGGGGACGAACACTGAAGCTTTCTTT. This encodes CAISEDRGTNTEAFF.

The chain is built from TRBV20-1 and TRBJ2-7, with 7 bases lining up with TRBD1. J gave up 3 bases and V 3 bases, and 5 bases lay outside the gene matches. CDR1 is DFQATT and CDR2 is SNEGSKA in the germline V gene (reference sequence). The CDR3 runs 13 residues. Here the CDR3 DNA reads TGCAGTGCTAGTAGGACAGGACACTACGAGCAGTACTTC. Translating gives CSASRTGHYEQYF.

V is TRBV5-6 and J is TRBJ2-2; TRBD1 matches at 9 bases. CDR1 and CDR2 from the germline V gene are SGHDT and YYEEEE. V lost 3 bases, J lost 1 base, and 13 bases stayed unmatched. The length of the CDR3 is 19 residues. The CDR3 nucleotides are TGTGCCAGCAGCTACCTAGTTGGGCTGGGACAGGGGAACACCGGGGAGCTGTTTTTT. Translating gives CASSYLVGLGQGNTGELFF.